This TCR beta chain was observed in a study of cytomegalovirus exposure and HLA in healthy donors. General study findings and limits: TRBV6-2, TRBV6-3 and some other V segments were excluded as indistinguishable. Accurate prediction of HLA-A and HLA-B alleles (for most subjects) was reportedly achieved from TCR beta sequences. In an earlier analysis, in under 700 donors, most V segments appeared productive either ~87% or ~30% of the time. A likely sequencing artifact accounted for one observed cluster of highly shared sequence variants.

Regarding this clone: Its antigen is as yet unknown.

The CDR3 runs to 18 residues. 13 Jbeta primers and 60 Vbeta primers were used for the PCR. TCRdb's table, derived via immunoSEQ multiplex PCR, lists solely in-frame clones and lacks some. The table has 110,000 to 150,000 clones, around 79% seen once. The source material was PBMCs. The sequence derives from a male donor in good health and CMV-seronegative. The chain combines TRBV21-1 with TRBJ2-3; the table gives TRBD2 as D, unverified against the DNA. TRBV21-1 is listed as a pseudogene. The CDR3 reads CASRAGTLLKSCTDTQYF. The CDR3 DNA reads TGTGCCAGCAGAGCGGGGACATTACTAAAAAGTTGCACAGATACGCAGTATTTT.